This T cell receptor beta chain was captured in a study of blood T cell repertoires in COVID-19. Germline V lookup: CDR1 SGHDT, CDR2 YYEEEE. The CDR3 covers 14 residues. The trim removed 4 bases at V and 8 bases at J, leaving 7 bases unmatched. Assay used: immunoSEQ multiplex PCR; TCRdb lists only in-frame clones, some missing. Among hundreds of thousands of clones listed, roughly 91% were seen once. This clone was seen once. The sequenced material came from peripheral blood. The sequence was collected from a man between 40 and 49 years old with acute or convalescent COVID-19. V gene TRBV5-6 combines with J gene TRBJ1-4; 8 bases align to TRBD1. CDR3 loop: CASSLGQGGEKLFF. The DNA for the CDR3 is TGTGCCAGCAGCCTTGGACAGGGAGGGGAAAAACTGTTTTTT.